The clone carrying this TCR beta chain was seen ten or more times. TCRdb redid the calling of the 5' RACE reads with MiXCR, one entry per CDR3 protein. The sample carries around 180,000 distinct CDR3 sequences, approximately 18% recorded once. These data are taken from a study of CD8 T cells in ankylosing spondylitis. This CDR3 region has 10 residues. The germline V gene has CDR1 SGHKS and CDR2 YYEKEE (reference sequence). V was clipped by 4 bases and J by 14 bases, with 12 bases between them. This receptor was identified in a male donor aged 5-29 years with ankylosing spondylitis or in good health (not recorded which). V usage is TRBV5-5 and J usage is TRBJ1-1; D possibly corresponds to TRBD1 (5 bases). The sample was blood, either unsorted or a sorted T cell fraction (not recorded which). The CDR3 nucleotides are TGTGCCAGCAGCGACACCAGGGTATTCTTT. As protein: CASSDTRVFF.